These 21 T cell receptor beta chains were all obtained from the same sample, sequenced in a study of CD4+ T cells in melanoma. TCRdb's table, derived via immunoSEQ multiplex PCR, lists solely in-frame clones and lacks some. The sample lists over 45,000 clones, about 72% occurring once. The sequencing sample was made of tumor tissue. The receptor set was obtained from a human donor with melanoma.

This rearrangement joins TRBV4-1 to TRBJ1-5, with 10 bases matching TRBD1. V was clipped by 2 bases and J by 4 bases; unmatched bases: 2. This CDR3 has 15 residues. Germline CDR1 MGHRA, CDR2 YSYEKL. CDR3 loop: CASSQLGQGNQPQHF. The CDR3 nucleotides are TGCGCCAGCAGCCAATTGGGACAGGGGAATCAGCCCCAGCATTTT.

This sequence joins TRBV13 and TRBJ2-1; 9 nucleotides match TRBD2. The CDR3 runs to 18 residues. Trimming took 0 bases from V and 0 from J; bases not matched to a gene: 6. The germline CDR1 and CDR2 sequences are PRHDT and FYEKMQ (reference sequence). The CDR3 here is CASSLGLAGSPSYNEQFF. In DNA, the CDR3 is TGTGCCAGCAGCTTAGGCCTAGCGGGGTCCCCCTCCTACAATGAGCAGTTCTTC.

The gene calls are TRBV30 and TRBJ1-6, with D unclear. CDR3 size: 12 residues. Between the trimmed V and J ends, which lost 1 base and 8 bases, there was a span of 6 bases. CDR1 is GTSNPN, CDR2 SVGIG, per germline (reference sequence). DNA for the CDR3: TGTGCCTGGAGTGACACCTATTCACCCCTCCACTTT. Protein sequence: CAWSDTYSPLHF.

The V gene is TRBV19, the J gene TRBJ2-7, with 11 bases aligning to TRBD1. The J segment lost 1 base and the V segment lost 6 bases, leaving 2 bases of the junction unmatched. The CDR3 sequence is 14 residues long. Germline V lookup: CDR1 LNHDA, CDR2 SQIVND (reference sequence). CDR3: CASSGTGGSYEQYF. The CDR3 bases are TGTGCCAGTAGCGGGACAGGGGGATCCTACGAGCAGTACTTC.

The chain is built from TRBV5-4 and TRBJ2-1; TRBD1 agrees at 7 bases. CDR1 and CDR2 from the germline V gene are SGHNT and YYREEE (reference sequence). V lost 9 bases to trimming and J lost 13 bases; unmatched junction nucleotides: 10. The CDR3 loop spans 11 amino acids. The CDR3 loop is CAIPTGTEQFF. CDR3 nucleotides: TGTGCCATCCCTACGGGGACAGAACAGTTCTTC.

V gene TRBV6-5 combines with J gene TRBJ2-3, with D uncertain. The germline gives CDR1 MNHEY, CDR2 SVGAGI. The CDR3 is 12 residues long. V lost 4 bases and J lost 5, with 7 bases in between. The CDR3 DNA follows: TGTGCCAGCAGTTCTCTTAGAGATACGCAGTATTTT. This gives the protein CASSSLRDTQYF.

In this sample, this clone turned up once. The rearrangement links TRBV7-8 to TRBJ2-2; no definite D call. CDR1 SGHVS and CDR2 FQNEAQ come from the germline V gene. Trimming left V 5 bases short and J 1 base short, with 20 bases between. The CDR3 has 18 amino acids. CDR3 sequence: CASSPLGRAPMNTGELFF. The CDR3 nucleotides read TGTGCCAGCAGCCCCCTAGGTCGGGCCCCGATGAACACCGGGGAGCTGTTTTTT.

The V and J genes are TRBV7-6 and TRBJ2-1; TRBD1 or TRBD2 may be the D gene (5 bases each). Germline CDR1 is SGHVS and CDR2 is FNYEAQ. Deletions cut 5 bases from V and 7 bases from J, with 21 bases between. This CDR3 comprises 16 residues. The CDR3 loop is CASSPLSRGSRNEQFF. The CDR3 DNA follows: TGTGCCAGCAGCCCCCTGTCGAGGGGTTCCAGGAATGAGCAGTTCTTC.

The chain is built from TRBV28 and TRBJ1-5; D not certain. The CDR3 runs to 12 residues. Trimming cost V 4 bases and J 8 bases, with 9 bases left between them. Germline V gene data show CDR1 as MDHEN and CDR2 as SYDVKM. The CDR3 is CASSSGWEPQHF. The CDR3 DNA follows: TGTGCCAGCAGTTCCGGCTGGGAGCCCCAGCATTTT.

The CDR3 DNA reads TGTGCCAGCAGCTCCGGGACTAGCGGGGGAGACAATGAGCAGTTCTTC. This codes for CASSSGTSGGDNEQFF. J is TRBJ2-1 and V is TRBV7-9, with 14 bases identical to TRBD2. This CDR3 is built from 16 residues. Germline CDR1 is SEHNR and CDR2 is FQNEAQ (reference sequence). J gave up 5 bases and V 4 bases, and 4 bases lay outside the gene matches.

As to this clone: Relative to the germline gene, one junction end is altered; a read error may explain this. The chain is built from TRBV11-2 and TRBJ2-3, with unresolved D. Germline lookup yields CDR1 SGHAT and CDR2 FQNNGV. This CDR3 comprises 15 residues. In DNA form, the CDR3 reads TGCGCCAGCAGCCAAGGAATAGGCCTCACTGATACGCAGTATTTT. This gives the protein CASSQGIGLTDTQYF. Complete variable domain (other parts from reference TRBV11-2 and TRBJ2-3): EAGVAQSPRYKIIEKRQSVAFWCNPISGHATLYWYQQILGQGPKLLIQFQNNGVVDDSQLPKDRFSAERLKGVDSTLKIQPAKLEDSAVYLCASSQGIGLTDTQYFGPGTRLTVL.

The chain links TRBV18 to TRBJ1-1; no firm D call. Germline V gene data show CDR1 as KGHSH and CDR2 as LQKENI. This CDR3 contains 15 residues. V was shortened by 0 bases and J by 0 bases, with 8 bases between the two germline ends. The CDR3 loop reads CASSPPWSVNTEAFF. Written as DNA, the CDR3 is TGTGCCAGCTCACCACCTTGGAGCGTGAACACTGAAGCTTTCTTT. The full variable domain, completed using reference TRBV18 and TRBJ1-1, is NAGVMQNPRHLVRRRGQEARLRCSPMKGHSHVYWYRQLPEEGLKFMVYLQKENIIDESGMPKERFSAEFPKEGPSILRIQQVVRGDSAAYFCASSPPWSVNTEAFFGQGTRLTVV.

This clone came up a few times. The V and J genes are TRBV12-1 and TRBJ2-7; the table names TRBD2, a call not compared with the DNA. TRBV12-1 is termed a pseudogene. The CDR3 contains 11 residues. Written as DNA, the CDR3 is TGTGCCAGCAGCTTTCCCGACGAGCAGTACTTC. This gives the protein CASSFPDEQYF.

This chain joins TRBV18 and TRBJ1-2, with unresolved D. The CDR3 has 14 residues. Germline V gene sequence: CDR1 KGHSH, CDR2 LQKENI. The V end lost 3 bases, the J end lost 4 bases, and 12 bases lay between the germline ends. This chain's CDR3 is CASSPSQGGYGYTF. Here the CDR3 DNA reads TGTGCCAGCTCACCGTCCCAAGGAGGCTATGGCTACACCTTC.

CDR3 loop: CASSADLDRNTEAFF. DNA of the CDR3: TGTGCCAGCAGCGCCGATCTCGACAGGAACACTGAAGCTTTCTTT. This sequence joins TRBV7-6 and TRBJ1-1, with D possibly matching TRBD1 (5 bases). The V and J ends lost 5 bases and 1 base respectively, with 14 bases between them. The CDR3 sequence is 15 residues long. Per the germline V gene, CDR1 is SGHVS and CDR2 is FNYEAQ.

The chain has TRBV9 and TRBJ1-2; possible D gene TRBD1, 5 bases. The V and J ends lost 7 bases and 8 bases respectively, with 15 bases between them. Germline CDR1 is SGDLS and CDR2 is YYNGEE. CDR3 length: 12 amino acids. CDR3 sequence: CASGGLTAGYTF. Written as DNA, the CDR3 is TGTGCCAGCGGGGGATTGACGGCCGGCTACACCTTC.

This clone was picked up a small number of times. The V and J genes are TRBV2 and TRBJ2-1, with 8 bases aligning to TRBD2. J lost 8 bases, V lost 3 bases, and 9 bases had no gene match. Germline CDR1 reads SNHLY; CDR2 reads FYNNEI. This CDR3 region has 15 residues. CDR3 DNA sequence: TGTGCCAGCAGTGATCGCCTGCCCGGGGGGGATGAGCAGTTCTTC. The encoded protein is CASSDRLPGGDEQFF.

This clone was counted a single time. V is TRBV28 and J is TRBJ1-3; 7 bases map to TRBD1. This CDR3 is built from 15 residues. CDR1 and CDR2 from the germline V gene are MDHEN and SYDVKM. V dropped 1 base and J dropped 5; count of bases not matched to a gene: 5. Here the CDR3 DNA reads TGTGCCAGCAGTTTATACAGGGGCGCTCGAAACACCATATATTTT. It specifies CASSLYRGARNTIYF.

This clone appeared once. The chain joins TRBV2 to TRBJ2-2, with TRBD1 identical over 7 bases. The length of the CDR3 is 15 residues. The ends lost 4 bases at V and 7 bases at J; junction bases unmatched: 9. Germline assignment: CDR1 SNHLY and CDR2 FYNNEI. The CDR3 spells CASSARGQGDGELFF. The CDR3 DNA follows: TGTGCCAGCAGTGCCCGTGGTCAGGGGGACGGGGAGCTGTTTTTT. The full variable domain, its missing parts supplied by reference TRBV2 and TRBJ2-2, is EPEVTQTPSHQVTQMGQEVILRCVPISNHLYFYWYRQILGQKVEFLVSFYNNEISEKSEIFDDQFSVERPDGSNFTLKIRSTKLEDSAMYFCASSARGQGDGELFFGEGSRLTVL.

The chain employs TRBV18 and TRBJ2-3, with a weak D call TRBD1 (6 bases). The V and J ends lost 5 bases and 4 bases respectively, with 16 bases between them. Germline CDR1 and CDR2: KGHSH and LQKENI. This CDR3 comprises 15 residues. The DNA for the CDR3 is TGTGCCAGCTCAAGGGTGACGAGGGGGTCAGATACGCAGTATTTT. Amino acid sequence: CASSRVTRGSDTQYF.

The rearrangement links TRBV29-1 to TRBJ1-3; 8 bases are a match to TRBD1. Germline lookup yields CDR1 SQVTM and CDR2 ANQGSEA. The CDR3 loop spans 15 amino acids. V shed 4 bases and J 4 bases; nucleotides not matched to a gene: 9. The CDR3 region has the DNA TGCAGCGTTGTCAGTCAGGGGGCGCGCGGAAACACCATATATTTT. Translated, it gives CSVVSQGARGNTIYF.